This paragraph reports one T cell receptor (beta chain). Trimming removed 1 base at V and 6 bases at J, with 27 bases between. Germline V CDR1 and CDR2: MNHEY, SMNVEV (reference sequence). This CDR3 spans 19 amino acids. The entry originates in a study of blood T cell repertoires in COVID-19. Across the whole study: Spain, Italy and the United States supplied samples that represented acute and convalescent COVID-19. Sources were T cells, B-cell-depleted T cells, or PBMCs; the material itself was cDNA or gDNA.

The authors' processing: Nucleated cell number was recorded as an estimate derived from reference gene primer amplification. Repertoires were generated with immunoSEQ multiplex PCR, while TCRdb's copy carries only in-frame clones and drops some. The DNA was the basis for D and trimming; V, J and clone size are from that table. Found here are approximately 120,000 clones, roughly 76% of them singletons; the top ten hold roughly a tenth. This receptor was identified in a human donor in a cohort sampled during active COVID-19. J is TRBJ1-1 and V is TRBV27; D perhaps matches TRBD1 (6 bases). Sequenced material: peripheral blood. This chain's CDR3 is CASSLFGGGVGAIEAEAFF. The CDR3 DNA is TGTGCCAGCAGTTTATTCGGGGGAGGGGTGGGGGCCATAGAGGCTGAAGCTTTCTTT.